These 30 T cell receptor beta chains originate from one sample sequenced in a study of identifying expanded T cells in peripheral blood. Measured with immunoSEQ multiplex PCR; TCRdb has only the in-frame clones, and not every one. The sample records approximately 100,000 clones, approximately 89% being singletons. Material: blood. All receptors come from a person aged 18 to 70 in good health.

The CDR3 nucleotides are TGTGCCAGCAGCGTTGACAGCTCTCGGGCCTACGAGCAGTACTTC. It specifies CASSVDSSRAYEQYF. V and J are TRBV9 and TRBJ2-7; TRBD1 is a possible D gene (5 bases). V gave up 2 bases and J gave up 2 bases, with 14 bases separating them. The CDR3 sequence is 15 residues long. In germline, CDR1 is SGDLS, CDR2 YYNGEE.

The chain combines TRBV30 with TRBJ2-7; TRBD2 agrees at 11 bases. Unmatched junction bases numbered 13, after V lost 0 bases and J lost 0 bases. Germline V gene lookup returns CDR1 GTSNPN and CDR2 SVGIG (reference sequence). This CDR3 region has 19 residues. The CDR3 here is CAWSVRVAGGLRSSYEQYF. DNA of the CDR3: TGTGCCTGGAGTGTAAGGGTAGCGGGAGGGCTCCGGAGCTCCTACGAGCAGTACTTC.

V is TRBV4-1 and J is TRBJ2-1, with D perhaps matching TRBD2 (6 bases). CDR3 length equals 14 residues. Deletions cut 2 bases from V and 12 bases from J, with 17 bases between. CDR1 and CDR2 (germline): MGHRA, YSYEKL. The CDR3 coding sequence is TGCGCCAGCAGCCAAACCGACGGCGGGATTGGGCAGTTCTTC. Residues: CASSQTDGGIGQFF.

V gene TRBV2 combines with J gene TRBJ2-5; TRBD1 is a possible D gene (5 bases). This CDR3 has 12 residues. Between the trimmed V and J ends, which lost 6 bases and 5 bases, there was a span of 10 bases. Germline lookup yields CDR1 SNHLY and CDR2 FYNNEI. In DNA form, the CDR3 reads TGTGCCAGCAGGGACATTCGGGAGACCCAGTACTTC. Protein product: CASRDIRETQYF.

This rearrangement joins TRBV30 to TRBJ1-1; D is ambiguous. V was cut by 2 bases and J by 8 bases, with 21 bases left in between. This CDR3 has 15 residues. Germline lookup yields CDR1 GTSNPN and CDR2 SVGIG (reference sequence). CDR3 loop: CAWSPLIRGRVEAFF. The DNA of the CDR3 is TGTGCCTGGAGTCCCCTCATTCGGGGAAGGGTGGAAGCTTTCTTT.

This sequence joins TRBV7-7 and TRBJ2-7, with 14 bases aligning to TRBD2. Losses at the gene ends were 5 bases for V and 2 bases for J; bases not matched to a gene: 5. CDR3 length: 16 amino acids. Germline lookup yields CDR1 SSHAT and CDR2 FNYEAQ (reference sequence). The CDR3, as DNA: TGTGCCAGCAGCCCGGGACTAGCGGGAGCAACCTACGAGCAGTACTTC. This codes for CASSPGLAGATYEQYF.

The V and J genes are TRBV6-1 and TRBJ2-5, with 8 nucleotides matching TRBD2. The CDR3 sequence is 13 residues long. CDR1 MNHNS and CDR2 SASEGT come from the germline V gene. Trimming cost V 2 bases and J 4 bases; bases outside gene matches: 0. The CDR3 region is CASSELAGETQYF. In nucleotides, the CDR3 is TGTGCCAGCAGTGAACTAGCGGGAGAGACCCAGTACTTC.

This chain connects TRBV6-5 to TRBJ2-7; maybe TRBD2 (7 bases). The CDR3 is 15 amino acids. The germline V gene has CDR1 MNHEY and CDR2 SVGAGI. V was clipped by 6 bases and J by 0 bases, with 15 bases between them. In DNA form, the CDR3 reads TGTGCCAGCAGCACCGGGGGGCAGCTCTCCTACGAGCAGTACTTC. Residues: CASSTGGQLSYEQYF.

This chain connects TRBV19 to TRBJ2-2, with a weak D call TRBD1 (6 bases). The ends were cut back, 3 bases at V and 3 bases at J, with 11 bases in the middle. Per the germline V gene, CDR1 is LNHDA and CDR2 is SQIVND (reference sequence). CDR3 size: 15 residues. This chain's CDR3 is CASSMGGGDTGELFF. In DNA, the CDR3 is TGTGCCAGTAGTATGGGTGGGGGCGACACCGGGGAGCTGTTTTTT.

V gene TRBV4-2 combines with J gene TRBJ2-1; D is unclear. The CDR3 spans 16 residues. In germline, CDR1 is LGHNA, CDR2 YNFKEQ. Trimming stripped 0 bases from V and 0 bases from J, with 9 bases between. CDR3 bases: TGTGCCAGCAGCCAAGAATGGGGTTCCTCCTACAATGAGCAGTTCTTC. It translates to CASSQEWGSSYNEQFF.

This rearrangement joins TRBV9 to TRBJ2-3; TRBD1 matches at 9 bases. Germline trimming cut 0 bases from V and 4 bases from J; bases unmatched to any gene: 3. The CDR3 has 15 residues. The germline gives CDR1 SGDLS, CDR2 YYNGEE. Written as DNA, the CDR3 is TGTGCCAGCAGCGTAGACTGGACAGGGGCAGATACGCAGTATTTT. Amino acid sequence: CASSVDWTGADTQYF.

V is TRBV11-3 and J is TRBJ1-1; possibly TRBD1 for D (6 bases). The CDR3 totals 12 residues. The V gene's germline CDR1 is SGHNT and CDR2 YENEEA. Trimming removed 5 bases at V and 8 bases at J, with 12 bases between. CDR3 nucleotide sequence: TGTGCCAGCAGCGAGGGGGGGACGGAAGCTTTCTTT. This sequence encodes CASSEGGTEAFF.

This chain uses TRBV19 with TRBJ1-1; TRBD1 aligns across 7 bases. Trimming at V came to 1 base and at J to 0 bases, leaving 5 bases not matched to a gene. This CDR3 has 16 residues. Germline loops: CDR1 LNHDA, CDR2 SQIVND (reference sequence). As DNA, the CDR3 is TGTGCCAGTAGTATAGGCGGGACAGTCATGAACACTGAAGCTTTCTTT. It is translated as CASSIGGTVMNTEAFF. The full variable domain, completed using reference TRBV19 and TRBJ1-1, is DGGITQSPKYLFRKEGQNVTLSCEQNLNHDAMYWYRQDPGQGLRLIYYSQIVNDFQKGDIAEGYSVSREKKESFPLTVTSAQKNPTAFYLCASSIGGTVMNTEAFFGQGTRLTVV.

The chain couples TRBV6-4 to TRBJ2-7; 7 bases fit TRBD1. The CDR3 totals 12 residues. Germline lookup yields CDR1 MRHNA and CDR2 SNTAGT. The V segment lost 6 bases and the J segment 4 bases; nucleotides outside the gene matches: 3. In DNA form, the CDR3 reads TGTGCCAGCAGCAAGACAGGGTACGAGCAGTACTTC. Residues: CASSKTGYEQYF.

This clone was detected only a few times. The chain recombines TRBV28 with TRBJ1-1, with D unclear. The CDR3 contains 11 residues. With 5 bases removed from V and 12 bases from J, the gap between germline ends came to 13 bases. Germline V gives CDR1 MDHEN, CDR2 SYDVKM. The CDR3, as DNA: TGTGCCAGCAGTGCGACCCACGCCCCTTTCTTT. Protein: CASSATHAPFF.

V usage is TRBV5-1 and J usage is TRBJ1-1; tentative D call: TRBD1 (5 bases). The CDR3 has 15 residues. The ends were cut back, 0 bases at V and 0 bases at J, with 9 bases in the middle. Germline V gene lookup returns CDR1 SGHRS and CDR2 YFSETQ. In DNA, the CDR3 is TGCGCCAGCAGCTTGGGGGACGGATTGAACACTGAAGCTTTCTTT. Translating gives CASSLGDGLNTEAFF.

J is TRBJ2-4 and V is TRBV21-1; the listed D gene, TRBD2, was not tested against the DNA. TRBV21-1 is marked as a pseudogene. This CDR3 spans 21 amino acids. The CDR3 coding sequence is TGTGCCAGCAGCAAAGCAGGGAGGGCACGGATAGAGACGAGGGCCAAAAACATTCAGTACTTC. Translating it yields CASSKAGRARIETRAKNIQYF.

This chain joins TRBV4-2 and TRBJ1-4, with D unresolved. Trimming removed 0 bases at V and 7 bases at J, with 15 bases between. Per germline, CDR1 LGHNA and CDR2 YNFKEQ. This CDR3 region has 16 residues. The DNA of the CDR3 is TGTGCCAGCAGCCAAGATAGTCCGGTCGTGGGTGAAAAACTGTTTTTT. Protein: CASSQDSPVVGEKLFF.

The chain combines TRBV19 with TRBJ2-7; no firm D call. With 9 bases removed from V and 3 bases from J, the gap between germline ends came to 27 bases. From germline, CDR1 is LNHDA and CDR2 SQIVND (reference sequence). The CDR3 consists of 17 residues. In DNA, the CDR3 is TGTGCCAGCGTGCGGTCGCCGACGACCCTCACGGACTACGAGCAGTACTTC. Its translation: CASVRSPTTLTDYEQYF.

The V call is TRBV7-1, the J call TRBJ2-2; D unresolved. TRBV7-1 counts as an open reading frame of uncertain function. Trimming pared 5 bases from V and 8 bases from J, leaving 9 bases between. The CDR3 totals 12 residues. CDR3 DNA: TGTGCCAGCAGCCCGAGCCAGGGGGAGCTGTTTTTT. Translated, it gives CASSPSQGELFF.

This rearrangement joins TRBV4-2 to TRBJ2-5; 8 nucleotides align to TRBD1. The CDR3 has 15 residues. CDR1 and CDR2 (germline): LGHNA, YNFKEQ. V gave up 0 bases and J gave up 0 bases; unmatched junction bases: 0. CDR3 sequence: CASSQEDRDQETQYF. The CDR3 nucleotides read TGTGCCAGCAGCCAAGAGGACAGGGACCAAGAGACCCAGTACTTC.

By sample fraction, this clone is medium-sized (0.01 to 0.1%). The CDR3 is CASSLVGRATEAFF. The CDR3 DNA reads TGTGCCAGCAGCTTGGTAGGCAGGGCCACTGAAGCTTTCTTT. The V gene is TRBV5-5, the J gene TRBJ1-1; D possibly corresponds to TRBD1 (5 bases). V was clipped by 0 bases and J by 4 bases, with 10 bases between them. CDR3 length: 14 amino acids. Germline CDR1 and CDR2: SGHKS and YYEKEE (reference sequence). Using reference TRBV5-5 and TRBJ1-1 for the parts outside the CDR3, the full variable domain is DAGVTQSPTHLIKTRGQQVTLRCSPISGHKSVSWYQQVLGQGPQFIFQYYEKEERGRGNFPDRFSARQFPNYSSELNVNALLLGDSALYLCASSLVGRATEAFFGQGTRLTVV.

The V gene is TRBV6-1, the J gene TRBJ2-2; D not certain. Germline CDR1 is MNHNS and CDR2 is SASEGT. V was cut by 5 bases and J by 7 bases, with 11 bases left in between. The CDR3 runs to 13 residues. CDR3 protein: CASSQDRNGELFF. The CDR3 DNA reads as TGTGCCAGCAGTCAGGACCGAAACGGGGAGCTGTTTTTT.

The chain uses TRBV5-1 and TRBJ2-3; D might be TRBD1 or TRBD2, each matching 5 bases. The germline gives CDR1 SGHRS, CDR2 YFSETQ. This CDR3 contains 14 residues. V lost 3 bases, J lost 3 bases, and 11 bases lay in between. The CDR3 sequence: CASSWDGLTDTQYF. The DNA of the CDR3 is TGCGCCAGCAGCTGGGACGGGTTAACAGATACGCAGTATTTT.

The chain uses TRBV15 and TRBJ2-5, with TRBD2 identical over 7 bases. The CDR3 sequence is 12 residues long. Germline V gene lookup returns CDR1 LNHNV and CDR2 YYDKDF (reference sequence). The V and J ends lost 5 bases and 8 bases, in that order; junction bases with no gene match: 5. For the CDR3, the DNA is TGTGCCACCAGCCAGGGAGGGGTTACCCAGTACTTC. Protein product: CATSQGGVTQYF.

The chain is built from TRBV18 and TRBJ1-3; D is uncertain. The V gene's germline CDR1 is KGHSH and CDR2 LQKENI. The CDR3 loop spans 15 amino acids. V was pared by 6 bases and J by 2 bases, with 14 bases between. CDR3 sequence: CASSPTPRAGNTIYF. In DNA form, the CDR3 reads TGTGCCAGCTCCCCGACACCGAGGGCTGGAAACACCATATATTTT.

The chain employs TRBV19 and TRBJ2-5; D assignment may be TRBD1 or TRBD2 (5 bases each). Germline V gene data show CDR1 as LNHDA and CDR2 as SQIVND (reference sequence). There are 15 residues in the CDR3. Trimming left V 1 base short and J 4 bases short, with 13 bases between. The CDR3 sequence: CASSIGGIGGETQYF. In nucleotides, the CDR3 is TGTGCCAGTAGTATAGGCGGTATTGGGGGAGAGACCCAGTACTTC.

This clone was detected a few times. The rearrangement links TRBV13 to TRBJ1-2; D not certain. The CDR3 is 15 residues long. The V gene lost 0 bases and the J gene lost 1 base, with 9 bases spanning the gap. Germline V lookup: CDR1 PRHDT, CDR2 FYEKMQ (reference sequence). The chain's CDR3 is CASSLGSRFNYGYTF. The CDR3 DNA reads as TGTGCCAGCAGCTTAGGCTCCAGGTTTAACTATGGCTACACCTTC.

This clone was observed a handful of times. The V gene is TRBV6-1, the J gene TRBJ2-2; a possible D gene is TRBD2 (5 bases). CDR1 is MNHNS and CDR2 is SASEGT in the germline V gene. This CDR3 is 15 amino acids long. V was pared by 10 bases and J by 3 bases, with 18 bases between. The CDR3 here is CATQSRGRDTGELFF. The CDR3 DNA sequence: TGTGCCACCCAGAGCCGGGGTCGGGACACCGGGGAGCTGTTTTTT.

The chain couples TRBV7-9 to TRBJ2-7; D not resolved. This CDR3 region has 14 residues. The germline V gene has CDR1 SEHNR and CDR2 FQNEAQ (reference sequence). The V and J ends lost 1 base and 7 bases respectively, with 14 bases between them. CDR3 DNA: TGTGCCAGCAGCTTAGTCGGCTACCATTGGGAGCAGTACTTC. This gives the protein CASSLVGYHWEQYF.